The TCR beta chain described here comes from a study of T cell responses to AZD1222 COVID-19 vaccine. Study-wide points: The CD4 TCRs associated with vaccination extended across spike and predominated at 160-218 and 743-854. Without day 14 samples, only post-peak T cell repertoires were studied. Just a handful of AZD1222 recipients tested seropositive at baseline.

Data came from immunoSEQ multiplex PCR; TCRdb stores just in-frame clones and leaves some out. The sample lists roughly 110,000 clones; approximately 88% were seen once. Note on this clone: Its antigen is as yet unknown.

Germline V gene sequence: CDR1 MNHEY, CDR2 SVGEGT. The V and J ends lost 7 bases and 8 bases respectively, with 18 bases between them. This CDR3 contains 14 residues. Source: peripheral blood, taken 28 days after the second AZD1222 dose. The rearrangement uses TRBV6-2 or TRBV6-3 and TRBJ2-1, with D perhaps being TRBD1 or TRBD2 (5 bases each). The source is an adult who received the AZD1222 COVID-19 vaccine. CDR3 in amino acids: CASIPGAGRYEQFF. CDR3 sequence (DNA): TGTGCCAGCATCCCCGGGGCAGGTCGGTATGAGCAGTTCTTC.